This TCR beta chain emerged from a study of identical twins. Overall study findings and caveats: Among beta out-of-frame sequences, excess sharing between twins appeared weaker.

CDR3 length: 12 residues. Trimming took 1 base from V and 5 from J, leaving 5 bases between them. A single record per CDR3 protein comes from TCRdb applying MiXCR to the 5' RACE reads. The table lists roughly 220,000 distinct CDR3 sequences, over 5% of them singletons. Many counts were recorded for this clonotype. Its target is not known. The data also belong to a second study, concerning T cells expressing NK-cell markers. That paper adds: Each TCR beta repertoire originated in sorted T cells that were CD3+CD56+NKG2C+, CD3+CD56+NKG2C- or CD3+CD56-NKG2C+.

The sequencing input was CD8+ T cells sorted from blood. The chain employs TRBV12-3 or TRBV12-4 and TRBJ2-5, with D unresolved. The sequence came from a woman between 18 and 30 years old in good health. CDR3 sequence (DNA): TGTGCCAGCAGTTTAGAATGGGAGACCCAGTACTTC. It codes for CASSLEWETQYF.